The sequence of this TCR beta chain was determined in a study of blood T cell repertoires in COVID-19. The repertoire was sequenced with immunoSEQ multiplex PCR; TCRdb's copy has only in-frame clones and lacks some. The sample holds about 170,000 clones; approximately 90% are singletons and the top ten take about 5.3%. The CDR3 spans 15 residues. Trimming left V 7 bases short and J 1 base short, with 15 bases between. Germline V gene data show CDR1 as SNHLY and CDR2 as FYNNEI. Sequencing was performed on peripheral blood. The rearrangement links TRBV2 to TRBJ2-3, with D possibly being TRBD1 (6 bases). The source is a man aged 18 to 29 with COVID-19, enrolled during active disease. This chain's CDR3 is CASMGRSGGTDTQYF. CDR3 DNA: TGTGCCAGCATGGGTCGGTCAGGGGGCACAGATACGCAGTATTTT.